The present T cell receptor beta chain was sequenced within a study of molecular identifiers for immune sequencing clone quantification. Findings and limits, study-wide: Clonotypes topping 20 RNA copies carried over 99% of effector molecules but under 1% of naive ones.

A note on this clonotype: The antigen is not known. Mismatch with germline at one junction end may stem from a read error.

The CDR3 sequence is 17 residues long. Germline values: CDR1 SGDLS, CDR2 YYNGEE. Bulk TCR library preparation followed previously described methods with listed TCR primers. In TCRdb, the PCR reads were re-called with MiXCR into one record per CDR3 protein. This repertoire shows some 100,000 distinct CDR3 sequences, around 17% found once; its top ten account for 0.7% to 0.95%. The sequenced material came from naive CD8+ T cells from blood, with Jurkat cell RNA spiked in. Described subset: FACS-sorted CD8+CD4-CCR7+CD45RA+ naive T cells. This TCR was recovered from a human donor in good health. Some libraries in this study had Jurkat cell RNA spiked in. The chain is built from TRBV9 and TRBJ1-3, with D possibly TRBD1 on 6 matching bases. The DNA of the CDR3 is TGTGCCAACAGCGCCCGACCGGACAGAATCTCTGGAAACACCATATGTTTT. Its protein product is CANSARPDRISGNTICF.